Below, 5 T cell receptor beta chains from the same sample are listed, as sequenced in a study of T-cell memory formation after mild COVID-19. TCRdb reprocessed the 5' RACE reads with MiXCR, giving one entry per CDR3 protein. The sample contains about 360,000 distinct CDR3 sequences, around 15% of which appear only once. The sample was PBMCs or a T cell subset sorted from them (not recorded which). Every receptor here comes from a man aged 18 to 29 who had mild COVID-19 (a few samples of this study predate the infection). Cell type and time point are not known.

The chain recombines TRBV7-8 with TRBJ2-6; weak D call: TRBD2 (5 bases). Germline CDR1 and CDR2: SGHVS and FQNEAQ. V lost 5 bases and J lost 5, with 13 bases in between. The CDR3 spans 15 residues. The CDR3 reads CASSVGYGRANVLTF. DNA of the CDR3: TGTGCCAGCAGCGTAGGGTACGGGAGGGCCAACGTCCTGACTTTC.

This clonotype came up a few times. This rearrangement joins TRBV9 to TRBJ1-2; D remains ambiguous. This CDR3 is 14 amino acids long. Trimming removed 0 bases at V and 4 bases at J, with 10 bases between. Looked up from germline, CDR1 is SGDLS and CDR2 is YYNGEE. The CDR3 spells CASSVDAQPYGYTF. DNA of the CDR3: TGTGCCAGCAGCGTAGACGCGCAGCCCTATGGCTACACCTTC.

This chain joins TRBV24-1 and TRBJ2-4; TRBD1 matches 9 bases. V gave up 7 bases and J gave up 8 bases; unmatched junction bases: 2. Germline values: CDR1 KGHDR, CDR2 SFDVKD. CDR3 length: 12 residues. The DNA for the CDR3 is TGTGCCACCAGCGACAGGGGGGACATTCAGTACTTC. Its protein product is CATSDRGDIQYF.

This clonotype has only a few counts. V is TRBV5-1 and J is TRBJ2-1; D gene ambiguous. Trimming shortened V by 0 bases and J by 7 bases, and 11 bases separated the two germline ends. Germline CDR1 reads SGHRS; CDR2 reads YFSETQ. The CDR3 runs to 14 residues. Written as DNA, the CDR3 is TGCGCCAGCAGCTTGGTTCAGGTGGGGAATGAGCAGTTCTTC. Translating gives CASSLVQVGNEQFF.

The CDR3 nucleotides read TGTGCCAGCAGTTTTCTCCCGGGAAGCGATTCACCCCTCCACTTT. Translated, it gives CASSFLPGSDSPLHF. This rearrangement joins TRBV28 to TRBJ1-6; D gene uncertain. The germline CDR1 and CDR2 sequences are MDHEN and SYDVKM. This CDR3 is built from 15 residues. Trimming shortened V by 3 bases and J by 8 bases, and 14 bases separated the two germline ends.